This TCR beta chain was captured in a study of T cells after posttransplantation cyclophosphamide. On the day of bone marrow donation, the related graft donor provided peripheral blood. This clone showed up many times. Trimming left V 4 bases short and J 6 bases short, with 12 bases between. The germline V gene encodes CDR1 LNHDA and CDR2 SQIVND (reference sequence). The CDR3 covers 13 residues. Measured with immunoSEQ multiplex PCR; TCRdb has only the in-frame clones, and not every one. The sample was found to contain roughly 41,000 clones, and every one recurs. The rearrangement joins TRBV19 to TRBJ1-1; D might be TRBD1 (5 bases). The clonotype comes from a man aged 30 to 39 in good health and a related stem cell transplant donor. The sequencing input was PBMCs. The CDR3 DNA reads as TGTGCCAGTAGTACGACCCCGGGGGCTGAAGCTTTCTTT. Protein product: CASSTTPGAEAFF.